A single sample gave rise to the 8 T cell receptor beta chains below, sequenced in a study of beta chain features in type 1 diabetes. Study-level results: Shortening of TCRB CDR3s, moderate but significant, appeared in all four CD4+ subsets of Type 1 diabetes patients.

These TCRs' antigens remain unknown. Sequencing targeted expressed TCRB transcripts, as all isolated RNA had been reverse transcribed. The assay was immunoSEQ multiplex PCR, and TCRdb's table has in-frame clones only and misses some. The sample comprises 300,000 to 400,000 clones, around 9% of which are singletons, and roughly 1% rests with the top ten. The sample consisted of central memory CD4+ T cells from blood. The source is a man aged 25-40 years with type 1 diabetes.

This clone has a handful of counts. J is TRBJ2-3 and V is TRBV4-1, with 7 bases lining up with TRBD2. Germline CDR1 is MGHRA and CDR2 is YSYEKL. The CDR3 has 15 amino acids. The J segment lost 5 bases and the V segment lost 6 bases, leaving 11 bases of the junction unmatched. This chain's CDR3 is CASRPLERGVDTQYF. In DNA form, the CDR3 reads TGCGCCAGCAGGCCACTAGAGCGGGGCGTAGATACGCAGTATTTT.

This clone showed up just a few times. The genes are TRBV7-2 and TRBJ1-1; D uncertain. CDR1 is SGHTA, CDR2 FQGNSA, per germline. V shed 3 bases and J shed 4 bases, with 15 bases lying between them. This CDR3 comprises 15 residues. The CDR3 sequence is CASSLGWEGSTEAFF. The CDR3 DNA follows: TGTGCCAGCAGCTTGGGGTGGGAAGGGAGCACTGAAGCTTTCTTT.

The chain links TRBV7-8 to TRBJ2-7; 7 bases agree with TRBD1. This CDR3 has 15 residues. In germline, CDR1 is SGHVS, CDR2 FQNEAQ. V dropped 2 bases and J dropped 1; count of bases not matched to a gene: 5. The DNA for the CDR3 is TGTGCCAGCAGCTTAATGGGACAGCAGTCCTACGAGCAGTACTTC. Amino acid sequence: CASSLMGQQSYEQYF. The full variable domain, completed using reference TRBV7-8 and TRBJ2-7, is GAGVSQSPRYKVAKRGQDVALRCDPISGHVSLFWYQQALGQGPEFLTYFQNEAQLDKSGLPSDRFFAERPEGSVSTLKIQRTQQEDSAVYLCASSLMGQQSYEQYFGPGTRLTVT.

This clone turned up a few times. This chain uses TRBV6-6 with TRBJ1-2; D is possibly TRBD1 (5 bases). Between the trimmed V and J ends, which lost 4 bases and 4 bases, there was a span of 16 bases. The CDR3 length is 15 residues. Germline CDR1 is MNHNY and CDR2 is SVGAGI (reference sequence). The CDR3: CASSSPGRPGYGYTF. Written as DNA, the CDR3 is TGTGCCAGCAGTTCGCCAGGGCGCCCGGGCTATGGCTACACCTTC.

A remark on this clone: The same CDR3 arises from other DNA sequences in this sample as well. This chain links TRBV7-2 with TRBJ1-2; D remains ambiguous. The CDR3 runs 14 residues. Germline CDR1 is SGHTA and CDR2 is FQGNSA. The germline V and J ends were trimmed by 1 base and 1 base, with 7 bases remaining between them. For the CDR3, the DNA is TGTGCCAGCAGCTTAGGCCCGGTTAACTATGGCTACACCTTC. Translation: CASSLGPVNYGYTF. The full variable domain, in which reference TRBV7-2 and TRBJ1-2 provide the parts outside the CDR3, is GAGVSQSPSNKVTEKGKDVELRCDPISGHTALYWYRQSLGQGLEFLIYFQGNSAPDKSGLPSDRFSAERTGGSVSTLTIQRTQQEDSAVYLCASSLGPVNYGYTFGSGTRLTVV.

This clone has more than one count but fewer than ten. The chain couples TRBV11-3 to TRBJ2-2, with D unresolved. The V end lost 7 bases, the J end lost 3 bases, and 9 bases lay between the germline ends. The CDR3 spans 13 residues. Germline V gene lookup returns CDR1 SGHNT and CDR2 YENEEA. The CDR3 region is CASNGQHTGELFF. The CDR3 nucleotides read TGTGCCAGCAACGGGCAGCACACCGGGGAGCTGTTTTTT. The variable domain in full, with the rest retrieved from reference TRBV11-3 and TRBJ2-2, is EAGVVQSPRYKIIEKKQPVAFWCNPISGHNTLYWYLQNLGQGPELLIRYENEEAVDDSQLPKDRFSAERLKGVDSTLKIQPAELGDSAVYLCASNGQHTGELFFGEGSRLTVL.

The V call is TRBV7-2, the J call TRBJ1-6, with D perhaps TRBD1 (6 bases). Germline V CDR1 and CDR2: SGHTA, FQGNSA. The CDR3 has 14 residues. V was cut by 10 bases and J by 6 bases, with 16 bases left in between. The chain's CDR3 is CATRSGTFNSPLHF. The CDR3, as DNA: TGTGCCACTCGGTCCGGGACATTTAATTCACCCCTCCACTTT. Drawing the rest from reference TRBV7-2 and TRBJ1-6, the complete variable domain is GAGVSQSPSNKVTEKGKDVELRCDPISGHTALYWYRQSLGQGLEFLIYFQGNSAPDKSGLPSDRFSAERTGGSVSTLTIQRTQQEDSAVYLCATRSGTFNSPLHFGNGTRLTVT.

The gene calls are TRBV5-4 and TRBJ2-7; D gene uncertain. Trimming cost V 1 base and J 3 bases, with 11 bases left between them. CDR1 and CDR2 from the germline V gene are SGHNT and YYREEE (reference sequence). This CDR3 has 14 residues. The CDR3 DNA sequence: TGTGCCAGCAGCTTGTTGGACGGAAACTACGAGCAGTACTTC. It translates to CASSLLDGNYEQYF.